This T cell receptor beta chain was profiled in a study of blood T cell repertoires in COVID-19. Study-level background: Acute and convalescent COVID-19 samples came from the United States, Italy and Spain. T cells, B-cell-depleted T cells, or PBMCs supplied cDNA or gDNA.

Authors' processing steps: Nucleated cell counts were estimated from reference gene primer amplification. Sequencing used immunoSEQ multiplex PCR; TCRdb keeps in-frame clones, though not all of them. V, J and clone size were drawn from that table, and D and trimming were deduced from the DNA. The data hold 76,000 or so clones, with 86% observed a single time. The V gene end was trimmed by 4 bases and the J gene end by 4 bases; junction bases not matched to a gene: 6. The CDR3 runs 14 residues. The germline V gene has CDR1 SGHNT and CDR2 YYREEE (reference sequence). This clone has only one observation.

Sequencing was done on a sample of peripheral blood. The source is an elderly man in a cohort sampled during active COVID-19. The chain employs TRBV5-4 and TRBJ2-7; 9 bases agree with TRBD1. The CDR3 sequence: CASSPRDRVYEQYV. The DNA of the CDR3 is TGTGCCAGCAGCCCCCGGGACAGGGTTTACGAGCAGTACGTC.